These 29 T cell receptor beta chains originate from one sample sequenced in a study of brain T cells in children with intractable seizures. Some clones are missing from TCRdb's copy, which holds only in-frame ones; the method was immunoSEQ multiplex PCR. The table records some 80,000 clones, about 90% of them present only once. This specimen was peripheral blood, taken at surgery. These receptor sequences come from a girl under 10 years old with Rasmussen encephalitis and intractable seizures.

The chain recombines TRBV5-6 with TRBJ2-7; D uncertain. This CDR3 has 13 residues. V lost 2 bases and J lost 0, with 6 bases in between. Germline V gives CDR1 SGHDT, CDR2 YYEEEE. CDR3 protein: CASSFFLSYEQYF. CDR3 in DNA: TGTGCCAGCAGCTTTTTCCTCTCCTACGAGCAGTACTTC.

V and J are TRBV30 and TRBJ1-1; D possibly corresponds to TRBD1 (6 bases). V was cut by 0 bases and J by 1 base, with 12 bases left in between. The CDR3 loop spans 15 amino acids. From germline, CDR1 is GTSNPN and CDR2 SVGIG (reference sequence). CDR3 loop: CAWSVGGLGNTEAFF. CDR3 nucleotides: TGTGCCTGGAGTGTGGGGGGGCTGGGGAACACTGAAGCTTTCTTT.

The chain joins TRBV11-3 to TRBJ2-3, with D possibly being TRBD1 or TRBD2 (5 bases each). The V gene's germline CDR1 is SGHNT and CDR2 YENEEA. This CDR3 is 15 amino acids long. Trimming shortened V by 3 bases and J by 5 bases, and 15 bases separated the two germline ends. DNA of the CDR3: TGTGCCAGCAGCTTGGGAGCCAGGGTGGAAGATACGCAGTATTTT. Translation: CASSLGARVEDTQYF. Based on the CDR3 plus reference TRBV11-3 and TRBJ2-3, the full variable domain is EAGVVQSPRYKIIEKKQPVAFWCNPISGHNTLYWYLQNLGQGPELLIRYENEEAVDDSQLPKDRFSAERLKGVDSTLKIQPAELGDSAVYLCASSLGARVEDTQYFGPGTRLTVL.

J is TRBJ1-1 and V is TRBV29-1; D possibly corresponds to TRBD1 (6 bases). With 6 bases removed from V and 0 bases from J, the gap between germline ends came to 11 bases. This CDR3 is 13 amino acids long. Per the germline V gene, CDR1 is SQVTM and CDR2 is ANQGSEA. The CDR3 protein is CSVRGVMNTEAFF. CDR3 bases: TGCAGCGTGAGGGGGGTTATGAACACTGAAGCTTTCTTT.

This chain connects TRBV2 to TRBJ2-1; TRBD2 is a possible D gene (5 bases). Trimming cost V 7 bases and J 1 base, with 11 bases left between them. This CDR3 contains 14 residues. Germline-derived CDR1 and CDR2 are SNHLY and FYNNEI. CDR3 DNA sequence: TGTGCCAGCATTACGGACTGGTCCTACAATGAGCAGTTCTTC. Translated: CASITDWSYNEQFF.

Comments on this clone: Other DNA sequences from this sample encode an identical CDR3 as well. The rearrangement links TRBV29-1 to TRBJ1-1; D unclear. The CDR3 runs to 13 residues. V was shortened by 4 bases and J by 0 bases, with 9 bases between the two germline ends. The germline V gene encodes CDR1 SQVTM and CDR2 ANQGSEA. This chain's CDR3 is CSVVGRMNTEAFF. The CDR3 nucleotides are TGCAGCGTTGTGGGCAGGATGAACACTGAAGCTTTCTTT. Looking up the rest from reference TRBV29-1 and TRBJ1-1 gives the full variable domain: SAVISQKPSRDICQRGTSLTIQCQVDSQVTMMFWYRQQPGQSLTLIATANQGSEATYESGFVIDKFPISRPNLTFSTLTVSNMSPEDSSIYLCSVVGRMNTEAFFGQGTRLTVV.

CDR3 coding DNA: TGTGCCAGCAGCTCCTCCGGACAGGAAAGTCTCACAGATACGCAGTATTTT. Residues: CASSSSGQESLTDTQYF. V gene TRBV21-1 combines with J gene TRBJ2-3; no DNA check was done on the table's D call, TRBD1. TRBV21-1 is a documented pseudogene. CDR3 length equals 17 residues.

This chain uses TRBV19 with TRBJ2-7; TRBD2 might be the D (5 bases). Germline V gene sequence: CDR1 LNHDA, CDR2 SQIVND (reference sequence). The CDR3 is 15 residues long. Trimming took off 3 bases at V and 5 bases at J, with 17 bases between the two ends. Here the CDR3 DNA reads TGTGCCAGTAGTATTTTGGGGAATAGCGTCCACGAGCAGTACTTC. This codes for CASSILGNSVHEQYF.

This rearrangement joins TRBV5-1 to TRBJ2-3; D remains ambiguous. Trimming pared 2 bases from V and 0 bases from J, leaving 10 bases between. From germline, CDR1 is SGHRS and CDR2 YFSETQ. CDR3 length: 15 residues. In nucleotides, the CDR3 is TGCGCCAGCAGCTTAACCCCCTCTAGCACAGATACGCAGTATTTT. Translation gives CASSLTPSSTDTQYF. The complete variable domain, with remaining parts taken from reference TRBV5-1 and TRBJ2-3, reads KAGVTQTPRYLIKTRGQQVTLSCSPISGHRSVSWYQQTPGQGLQFLFEYFSETQRNKGNFPGRFSGRQFSNSRSEMNVSTLELGDSALYLCASSLTPSSTDTQYFGPGTRLTVL.

V and J are TRBV6-5 and TRBJ1-2; D is unclear. CDR3 size: 14 residues. Looked up from germline, CDR1 is MNHEY and CDR2 is SVGAGI. V lost 2 bases and J lost 8, with 15 bases in between. CDR3 amino acids: CASSYPPRQWGYTF. The DNA of the CDR3 is TGTGCCAGCAGTTACCCCCCCCGGCAGTGGGGCTACACCTTC.

The chain combines TRBV4-1 with TRBJ1-4; perhaps TRBD1 as D (6 bases). CDR1 is MGHRA, CDR2 YSYEKL, per germline. V was trimmed by 1 base and J by 7 bases, leaving 13 bases between them. The CDR3 sequence is 15 residues long. The CDR3 DNA is TGCGCCAGCAGCCAAGTCGGAGGGGGGGGTGAAAAACTGTTTTTT. Its protein is CASSQVGGGGEKLFF.

This sequence joins TRBV6-6 and TRBJ1-6, with D perhaps matching TRBD1 (5 bases). The CDR3 spans 13 residues. V was trimmed by 6 bases and J by 9 bases, leaving 12 bases between them. Germline loops: CDR1 MNHNY, CDR2 SVGAGI (reference sequence). The CDR3 region is CASSQGRSSPLHF. CDR3 DNA: TGTGCCAGCAGCCAGGGTCGTAGTTCACCCCTCCACTTT.

The V gene is TRBV30, the J gene TRBJ1-2; D is perhaps TRBD1 (5 bases). The CDR3 loop spans 15 amino acids. V was cut by 2 bases and J by 5 bases, with 18 bases left in between. Germline V lookup: CDR1 GTSNPN, CDR2 SVGIG (reference sequence). As DNA, the CDR3 is TGTGCCTGGAGTCTCTACGGGACCGCGACGTATGGCTACACCTTC. Amino acids: CAWSLYGTATYGYTF.

The chain carries TRBV10-1 and TRBJ2-3; 8 nucleotides align to TRBD2. The trim removed 5 bases at V and 0 bases at J, leaving 4 bases unmatched. Germline CDR1 and CDR2: WNHNN and SYGVQD (reference sequence). The CDR3 totals 15 residues. Here the CDR3 reads CASSSAGASTDTQYF. In DNA, the CDR3 is TGCGCCAGCAGTTCAGCGGGGGCCAGCACAGATACGCAGTATTTT.

This chain uses TRBV18 with TRBJ1-2, with D possibly matching TRBD1 (5 bases). CDR1 KGHSH and CDR2 LQKENI come from the germline V gene. This CDR3 spans 15 amino acids. The ends were cut back, 2 bases at V and 8 bases at J, with 18 bases in the middle. The DNA of the CDR3 is TGTGCCAGCTCACCAAAGGGACCGGGGTCGGGAGGCTACACCTTC. It encodes CASSPKGPGSGGYTF.

The J gene is TRBJ2-3, the V gene TRBV7-6; maybe TRBD2 (6 bases). The germline V gene encodes CDR1 SGHVS and CDR2 FNYEAQ. Trimming removed 3 bases at V and 0 bases at J, with 25 bases between. This CDR3 spans 20 amino acids. The CDR3 loop reads CASSFFLADSLPSSTDTQYF. CDR3 in DNA: TGTGCCAGCAGCTTCTTTTTAGCGGATTCTTTACCTTCTAGCACAGATACGCAGTATTTT.

This chain joins TRBV7-9 and TRBJ2-7, with unresolved D. This CDR3 contains 15 residues. Trimming left V 1 base short and J 5 bases short, with 15 bases between. Germline V gene lookup returns CDR1 SEHNR and CDR2 FQNEAQ (reference sequence). The CDR3: CASSLGVNLGHEQYF. The DNA of the CDR3 is TGTGCCAGCAGCTTAGGTGTTAATCTAGGGCACGAGCAGTACTTC. The whole variable domain, filled in from reference TRBV7-9 and TRBJ2-7, reads DTGVSQNPRHKITKRGQNVTFRCDPISEHNRLYWYRQTLGQGPEFLTYFQNEAQLEKSRLLSDRFSAERPKGSFSTLEIQRTEQGDSAMYLCASSLGVNLGHEQYFGPGTRLTVT.

The chain is built from TRBV19 and TRBJ1-5; 9 bases are a match to TRBD1. The length of the CDR3 is 18 residues. Losses at the gene ends were 4 bases for V and 0 bases for J; bases not matched to a gene: 10. Germline CDR1 LNHDA, CDR2 SQIVND (reference sequence). For the CDR3, the DNA is TGTGCCAGTAGTAGGAGGGGACAGGGACGAGGTAGCAATCAGCCCCAGCATTTT. Amino acids: CASSRRGQGRGSNQPQHF. The complete variable domain, with remaining parts taken from reference TRBV19 and TRBJ1-5, reads DGGITQSPKYLFRKEGQNVTLSCEQNLNHDAMYWYRQDPGQGLRLIYYSQIVNDFQKGDIAEGYSVSREKKESFPLTVTSAQKNPTAFYLCASSRRGQGRGSNQPQHFGDGTRLSIL.

In its sample, this clone was seen a few times. The V call is TRBV30, the J call TRBJ1-1; D gene unclear. The germline V gene encodes CDR1 GTSNPN and CDR2 SVGIG (reference sequence). There are 13 residues in the CDR3. The germline V and J ends were trimmed by 0 bases and 2 bases, with 7 bases remaining between them. CDR3 region: CAWSVQTNTEAFF. CDR3 in DNA: TGTGCCTGGAGTGTACAGACCAACACTGAAGCTTTCTTT.

CDR3 coding DNA: TGTGCCACCAGCTCGAACGGAGGGAGCACTGAAGCTTTCTTT. This codes for CATSSNGGSTEAFF. V gene TRBV15 combines with J gene TRBJ1-1; D not certain. Germline CDR1 and CDR2: LNHNV and YYDKDF (reference sequence). The CDR3 has 14 residues. V lost 5 bases to trimming and J lost 4 bases, with 14 bases between them.

This chain links TRBV28 with TRBJ1-1; the D gene is possibly TRBD1 (5 bases). In germline, CDR1 is MDHEN, CDR2 SYDVKM. The V gene lost 3 bases and the J gene lost 7 bases, with 18 bases spanning the gap. CDR3 length: 15 amino acids. This CDR3 is CASSFPTFDRDEAFF. Written as DNA, the CDR3 is TGTGCCAGCAGTTTCCCTACCTTTGACAGAGATGAAGCTTTCTTT. Together with reference TRBV28 and TRBJ1-1, the CDR3 gives the full variable domain: DVKVTQSSRYLVKRTGEKVFLECVQDMDHENMFWYRQDPGLGLRLIYFSYDVKMKEKGDIPEGYSVSREKKERFSLILESASTNQTSMYLCASSFPTFDRDEAFFGQGTRLTVV.

This chain connects TRBV5-1 to TRBJ2-2; 7 bases align to TRBD1. The germline V gene has CDR1 SGHRS and CDR2 YFSETQ. This CDR3 has 16 residues. After removal of 4 bases from V and 0 bases from J, the junction contained 6 bases not matched to a gene. DNA of the CDR3: TGCGCCAGCAGCCCGAAAACAGGGGCGAACACCGGGGAGCTGTTTTTT. This translates into CASSPKTGANTGELFF.

The chain recombines TRBV3-1 (or the pseudogene TRBV3-2) with TRBJ2-2; tentative D call: TRBD1 (6 bases). The CDR3 consists of 21 residues. Germline CDR1 reads LGHDT; CDR2 reads YNNKEL (reference sequence). The ends were cut back, 1 base at V and 4 bases at J, with 28 bases in the middle. CDR3 amino acids: CASSQGGSYGYRVPSTGELFF. CDR3 nucleotides: TGTGCCAGCAGCCAAGGAGGTTCCTATGGCTACAGGGTCCCGAGCACCGGGGAGCTGTTTTTT.

This chain connects TRBV18 to TRBJ1-6; the D gene is possibly TRBD1 (6 bases). The CDR3 runs 15 residues. Trimming left V 4 bases short and J 7 bases short, with 14 bases between. The germline V gene encodes CDR1 KGHSH and CDR2 LQKENI. CDR3 coding DNA: TGTGCCAGCTCACAACTTGACAGGAGGAATTCACCCCTCCACTTT. Its protein product is CASSQLDRRNSPLHF.

The V and J genes are TRBV25-1 and TRBJ2-3, with D perhaps TRBD1 or TRBD2 (6 bases each). From germline, CDR1 is MGHDK and CDR2 SYGVNS. V lost 2 bases and J lost 3, with 9 bases in between. The length of the CDR3 is 14 residues. CDR3 loop: CASSEQGGTDTQYF. The CDR3 nucleotides are TGTGCCAGCAGTGAACAAGGGGGGACAGATACGCAGTATTTT. Drawing the rest from reference TRBV25-1 and TRBJ2-3, the complete variable domain is EADIYQTPRYLVIGTGKKITLECSQTMGHDKMYWYQQDPGMELHLIHYSYGVNSTEKGDLSSESTVSRIRTEHFPLTLESARPSHTSQYLCASSEQGGTDTQYFGPGTRLTVL.

The chain couples TRBV15 to TRBJ1-5; weak D call: TRBD1 (6 bases). The ends were cut back, 5 bases at V and 7 bases at J, with 24 bases in the middle. The germline V gene encodes CDR1 LNHNV and CDR2 YYDKDF (reference sequence). The CDR3 spans 17 residues. The CDR3 region has the DNA TGTGCCACCAGCTTAGGGATCACGGGGGCGGTCGTGCAGCCCCAGCATTTT. Amino acids: CATSLGITGAVVQPQHF.

CDR3 bases: TGTGCCAGCAGCTTACGAAGGTGGGAACAGGAGGCGAACACCGGGGAGCTGTTTTTT. Protein sequence: CASSLRRWEQEANTGELFF. The gene calls are TRBV7-9 and TRBJ2-2, with D perhaps TRBD1 or TRBD2 (5 bases each). CDR1 SEHNR and CDR2 FQNEAQ come from the germline V gene (reference sequence). The CDR3 has 19 amino acids. The V gene lost 2 bases and the J gene lost 0 bases, with 19 bases spanning the gap.

The chain uses TRBV19 and TRBJ2-3, with TRBD2 matching over 10 bases. Germline values: CDR1 LNHDA, CDR2 SQIVND (reference sequence). V was clipped by 7 bases and J by 1 base; unmatched bases: 5. This CDR3 spans 15 amino acids. CDR3 region: CASKLAGVGTDTQYF. In nucleotides, the CDR3 is TGTGCCAGTAAGCTAGCGGGAGTGGGCACAGATACGCAGTATTTT.

This chain connects TRBV30 to TRBJ2-3; D uncertain. The CDR3 is 14 residues long. Trimming cost V 1 base and J 0 bases, with 8 bases left between them. Germline CDR1 reads GTSNPN; CDR2 reads SVGIG (reference sequence). CDR3 DNA: TGTGCCTGGAGTGCTTGGGTGAGCACAGATACGCAGTATTTT. Translation: CAWSAWVSTDTQYF.